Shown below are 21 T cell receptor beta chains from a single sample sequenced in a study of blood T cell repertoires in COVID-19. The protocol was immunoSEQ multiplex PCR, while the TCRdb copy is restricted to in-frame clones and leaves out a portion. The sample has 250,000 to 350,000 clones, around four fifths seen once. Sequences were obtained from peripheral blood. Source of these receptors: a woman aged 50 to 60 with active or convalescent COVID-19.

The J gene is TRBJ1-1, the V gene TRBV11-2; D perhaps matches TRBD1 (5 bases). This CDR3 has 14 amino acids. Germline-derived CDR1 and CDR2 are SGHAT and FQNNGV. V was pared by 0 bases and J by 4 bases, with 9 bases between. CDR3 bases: TGTGCCAGCAGCTTAGATTACAGGCGCACTGAAGCTTTCTTT. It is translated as CASSLDYRRTEAFF.

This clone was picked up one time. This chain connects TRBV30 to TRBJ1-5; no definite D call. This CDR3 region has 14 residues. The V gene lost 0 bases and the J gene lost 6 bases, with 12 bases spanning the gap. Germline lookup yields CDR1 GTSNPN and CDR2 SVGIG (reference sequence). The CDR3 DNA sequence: TGTGCCTGGAGTGTAGGCCGGGGAGCTCAGCCCCAGCATTTT. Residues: CAWSVGRGAQPQHF.

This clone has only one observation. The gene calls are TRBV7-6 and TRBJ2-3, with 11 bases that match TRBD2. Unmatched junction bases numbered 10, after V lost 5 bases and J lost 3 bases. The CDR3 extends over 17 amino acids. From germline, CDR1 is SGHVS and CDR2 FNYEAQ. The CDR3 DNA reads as TGTGCCAGCAGCAATATAGCGGGAGGGTTGAAAACAGATACGCAGTATTTT. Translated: CASSNIAGGLKTDTQYF.

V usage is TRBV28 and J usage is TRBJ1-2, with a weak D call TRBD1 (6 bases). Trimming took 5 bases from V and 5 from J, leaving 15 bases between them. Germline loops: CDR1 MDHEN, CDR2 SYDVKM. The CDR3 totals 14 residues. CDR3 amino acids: CASSQEAGVYGYTF. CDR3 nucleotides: TGTGCCAGCAGTCAGGAGGCAGGGGTTTATGGCTACACCTTC.

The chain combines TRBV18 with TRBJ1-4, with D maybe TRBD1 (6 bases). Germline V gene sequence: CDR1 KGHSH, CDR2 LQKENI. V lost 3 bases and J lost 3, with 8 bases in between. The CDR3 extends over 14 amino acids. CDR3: CASSPDRSNEKLFF. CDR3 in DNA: TGTGCCAGCTCACCGGACAGATCTAATGAAAAACTGTTTTTT.

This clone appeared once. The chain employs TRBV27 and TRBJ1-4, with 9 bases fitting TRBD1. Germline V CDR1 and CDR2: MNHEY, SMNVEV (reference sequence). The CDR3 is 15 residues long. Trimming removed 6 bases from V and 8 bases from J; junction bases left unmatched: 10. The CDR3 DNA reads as TGTGCCAGCAGCCAATGGGGACAGGGTCAGGAAAAACTGTTTTTT. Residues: CASSQWGQGQEKLFF. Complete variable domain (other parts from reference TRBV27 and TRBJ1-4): EAQVTQNPRYLITVTGKKLTVTCSQNMNHEYMSWYRQDPGLGLRQIYYSMNVEVTDKGDVPEGYKVSRKEKRNFPLILESPSPNQTSLYFCASSQWGQGQEKLFFGSGTQLSVL.

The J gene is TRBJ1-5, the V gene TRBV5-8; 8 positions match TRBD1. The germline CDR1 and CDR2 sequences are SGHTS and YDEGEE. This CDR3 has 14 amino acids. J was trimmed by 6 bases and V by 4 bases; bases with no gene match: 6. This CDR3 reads CASSTDRGSQPQHF. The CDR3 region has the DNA TGTGCCAGCAGCACCGACAGGGGATCTCAGCCCCAGCATTTT.

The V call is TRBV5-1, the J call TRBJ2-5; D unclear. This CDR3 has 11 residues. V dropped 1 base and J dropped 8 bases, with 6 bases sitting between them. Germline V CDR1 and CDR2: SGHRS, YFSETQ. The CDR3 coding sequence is TGCGCCAGCAGCTTGCTAGATACCCAGTACTTC. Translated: CASSLLDTQYF. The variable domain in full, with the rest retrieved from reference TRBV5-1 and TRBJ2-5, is KAGVTQTPRYLIKTRGQQVTLSCSPISGHRSVSWYQQTPGQGLQFLFEYFSETQRNKGNFPGRFSGRQFSNSRSEMNVSTLELGDSALYLCASSLLDTQYFGPGTRLLVL.

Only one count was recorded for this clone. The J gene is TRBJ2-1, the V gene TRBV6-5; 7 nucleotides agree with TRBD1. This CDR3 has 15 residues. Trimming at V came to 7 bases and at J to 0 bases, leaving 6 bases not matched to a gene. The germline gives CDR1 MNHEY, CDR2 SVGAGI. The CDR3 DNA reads TGTGCCAGCACACAGGGGTCCCTCTCCTACAATGAGCAGTTCTTC. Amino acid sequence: CASTQGSLSYNEQFF.

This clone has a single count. The CDR3 region is CASRASGTGNEQFF. The CDR3 coding sequence is TGTGCCAGCAGGGCTAGCGGGACTGGTAATGAGCAGTTCTTC. The chain links TRBV28 to TRBJ2-1, with 9 bases fitting TRBD2. The V and J ends lost 6 bases and 7 bases, in that order; junction bases with no gene match: 7. CDR1 is MDHEN, CDR2 SYDVKM, per germline. The CDR3 is 14 residues long.

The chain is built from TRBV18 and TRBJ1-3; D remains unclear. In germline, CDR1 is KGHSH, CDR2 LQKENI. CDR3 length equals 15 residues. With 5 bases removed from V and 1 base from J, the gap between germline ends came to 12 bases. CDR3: CASSGLTPSGNTIYF. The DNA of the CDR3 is TGTGCCAGCTCAGGGCTTACGCCGTCTGGAAACACCATATATTTT.

CDR3 bases: TGTGCCAGCAGTTTAGTGACAGGCTTACGGGGGGGCACTGAAGCTTTCTTT. This codes for CASSLVTGLRGGTEAFF. The chain uses TRBV28 and TRBJ1-1, with D maybe TRBD1 (6 bases). CDR1 and CDR2 (germline): MDHEN, SYDVKM. The CDR3 runs to 17 residues. V lost 2 bases and J 4 bases, leaving 20 bases between the germline ends.

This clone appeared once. CDR3 loop: CASSPSAADYNEQFF. As DNA, the CDR3 is TGTGCCAGCAGCCCTTCAGCGGCCGACTACAATGAGCAGTTCTTC. This chain uses TRBV7-2 with TRBJ2-1, with a tentative D call TRBD2 (5 bases). V lost 5 bases and J 3 bases, leaving 14 bases between the germline ends. The CDR3 totals 15 residues. Germline V gene sequence: CDR1 SGHTA, CDR2 FQGNSA. The full variable domain, its missing parts supplied by reference TRBV7-2 and TRBJ2-1, is GAGVSQSPSNKVTEKGKDVELRCDPISGHTALYWYRQSLGQGLEFLIYFQGNSAPDKSGLPSDRFSAERTGGSVSTLTIQRTQQEDSAVYLCASSPSAADYNEQFFGPGTRLTVL.

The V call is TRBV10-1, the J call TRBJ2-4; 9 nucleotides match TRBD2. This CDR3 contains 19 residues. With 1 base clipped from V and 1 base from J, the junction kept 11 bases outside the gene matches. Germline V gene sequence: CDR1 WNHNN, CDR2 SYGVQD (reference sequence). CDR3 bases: TGCGCCAGCAGTGAGTACCTAGCGGGGTTCCCCCCGGCCAAAAACATTCAGTACTTC. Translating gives CASSEYLAGFPPAKNIQYF.

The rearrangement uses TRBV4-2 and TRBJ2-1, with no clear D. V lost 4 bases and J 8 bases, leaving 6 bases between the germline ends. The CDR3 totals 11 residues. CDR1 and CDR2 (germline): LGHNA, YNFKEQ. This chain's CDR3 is CASSRSDEQFF. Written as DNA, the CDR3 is TGTGCCAGCAGCCGGAGTGATGAGCAGTTCTTC.

In DNA form, the CDR3 reads TGTGCCTGGGGGCCGGGGGGAGGTTGGAATTCACCCCTCCACTTT. It translates to CAWGPGGGWNSPLHF. The V and J genes are TRBV30 and TRBJ1-6, with a possible D match to TRBD1 (5 bases). V lost 5 bases and J lost 7, with 18 bases in between. There are 15 residues in the CDR3. CDR1 and CDR2 (germline): GTSNPN, SVGIG (reference sequence).

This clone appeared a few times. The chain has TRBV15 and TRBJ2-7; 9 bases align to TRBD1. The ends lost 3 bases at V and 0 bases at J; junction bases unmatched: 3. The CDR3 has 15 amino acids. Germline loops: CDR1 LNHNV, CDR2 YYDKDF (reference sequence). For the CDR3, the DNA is TGTGCCACCAGCAGCGGGACAGGGTTCTCCTACGAGCAGTACTTC. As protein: CATSSGTGFSYEQYF.

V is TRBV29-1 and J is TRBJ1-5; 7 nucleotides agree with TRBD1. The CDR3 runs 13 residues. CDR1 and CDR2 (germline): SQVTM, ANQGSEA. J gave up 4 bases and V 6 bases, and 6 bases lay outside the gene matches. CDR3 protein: CSVSQGNNQPQHF. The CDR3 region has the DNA TGCAGCGTATCACAGGGGAATAATCAGCCCCAGCATTTT.

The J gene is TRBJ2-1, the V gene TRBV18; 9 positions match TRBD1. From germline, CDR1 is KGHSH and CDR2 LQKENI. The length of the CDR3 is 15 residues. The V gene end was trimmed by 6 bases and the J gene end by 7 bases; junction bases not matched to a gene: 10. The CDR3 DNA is TGTGCCAGCTCCCTCCGGGACAGGGCGGGGAATGAGCAGTTCTTC. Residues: CASSLRDRAGNEQFF.

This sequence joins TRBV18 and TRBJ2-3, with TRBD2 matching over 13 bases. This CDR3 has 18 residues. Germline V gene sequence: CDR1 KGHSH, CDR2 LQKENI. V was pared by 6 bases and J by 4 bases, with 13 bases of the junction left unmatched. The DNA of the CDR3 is TGTGCCAGCTCCTACGCCGGCCCGACTAGCGGGAGGCCAGATACGCAGTATTTT. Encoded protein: CASSYAGPTSGRPDTQYF.

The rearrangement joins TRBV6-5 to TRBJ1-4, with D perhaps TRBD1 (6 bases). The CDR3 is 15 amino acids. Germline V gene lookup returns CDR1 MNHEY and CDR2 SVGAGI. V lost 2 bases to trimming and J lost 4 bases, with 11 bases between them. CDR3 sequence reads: CASSYSRTVNEKLFF. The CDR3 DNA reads TGTGCCAGCAGTTACAGCAGGACAGTTAATGAAAAACTGTTTTTT.